This T cell receptor (beta chain) was retrieved from a study of cytomegalovirus exposure and HLA in healthy donors. The protocol was immunoSEQ multiplex PCR, while the TCRdb copy is restricted to in-frame clones and leaves out a portion. The sample has 120,000 or so clones; approximately 88% are singletons. The CDR3 length is 13 residues. Losses at the gene ends were 7 bases for V and 1 base for J; bases not matched to a gene: 3. Germline values: CDR1 PRHDT, CDR2 FYEKMQ (reference sequence). The gene calls are TRBV13 and TRBJ1-1; 7 bases line up with TRBD1. Source material: PBMCs. The TCR was taken from a woman between 18 and 29 years old in good health and CMV-seronegative. CDR3 bases: TGTGCCAGCACAGGGACAGAGAACACTGAAGCTTTCTTT. It codes for CASTGTENTEAFF.